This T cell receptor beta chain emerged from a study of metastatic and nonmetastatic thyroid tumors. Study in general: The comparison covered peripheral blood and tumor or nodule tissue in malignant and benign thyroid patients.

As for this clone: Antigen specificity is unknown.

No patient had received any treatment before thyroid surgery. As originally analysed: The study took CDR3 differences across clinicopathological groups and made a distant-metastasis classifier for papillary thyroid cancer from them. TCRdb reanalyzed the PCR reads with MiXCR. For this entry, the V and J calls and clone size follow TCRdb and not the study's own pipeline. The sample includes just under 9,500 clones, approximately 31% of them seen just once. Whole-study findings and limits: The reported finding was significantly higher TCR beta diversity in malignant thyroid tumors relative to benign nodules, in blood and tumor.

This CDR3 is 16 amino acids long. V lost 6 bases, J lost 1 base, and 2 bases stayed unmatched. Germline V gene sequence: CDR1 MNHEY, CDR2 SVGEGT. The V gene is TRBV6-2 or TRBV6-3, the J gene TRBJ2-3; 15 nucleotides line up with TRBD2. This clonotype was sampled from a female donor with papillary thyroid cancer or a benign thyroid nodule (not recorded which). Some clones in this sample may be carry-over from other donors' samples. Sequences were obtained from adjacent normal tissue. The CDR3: CASSRTSGGGTDTQYF. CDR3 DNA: TGTGCCAGCAGCAGGACTAGCGGGGGGGGCACAGATACGCAGTATTTT.